Following are 21 T cell receptor beta chains from one sample sequenced in a study of blood T cell repertoires in COVID-19. Sequencing used immunoSEQ multiplex PCR; TCRdb keeps in-frame clones, though not all of them. The data contain around 180,000 clones, around 76% of them seen just once; the ten biggest clones take up less than 20%. Sequencing was done on a sample of PBMCs or T cells enriched from blood (not recorded which). These receptors came from a woman between 50 and 59 years old with acute COVID-19.

The chain is built from TRBV11-3 and TRBJ1-1, with D tentatively TRBD1 (5 bases). Germline V gene sequence: CDR1 SGHNT, CDR2 YENEEA. The CDR3 totals 14 residues. Trimming left V 1 base short and J 3 bases short, with 9 bases between. The CDR3 DNA is TGTGCCAGCAGCTTAGCAGGGTTCGACACTGAAGCTTTCTTT. Protein product: CASSLAGFDTEAFF.

This clone was found a few times. This CDR3 is CASTGQGTQPQHF. In DNA form, the CDR3 reads TGTGCCAGCACGGGACAGGGGACTCAGCCCCAGCATTTT. The J gene is TRBJ1-5, the V gene TRBV28, with TRBD1 matching 10 bases. Trimming at V came to 7 bases and at J to 6 bases, leaving 3 bases not matched to a gene. Germline CDR1 and CDR2: MDHEN and SYDVKM. This CDR3 has 13 amino acids.

This clone was detected only a few times. This chain joins TRBV2 and TRBJ1-4; 7 bases agree with TRBD1. CDR3 length equals 14 residues. The V gene's germline CDR1 is SNHLY and CDR2 FYNNEI. This chain's CDR3 is CATAPGTVLEKLFF. The CDR3 DNA reads as TGTGCTACAGCCCCGGGGACAGTATTGGAAAAACTGTTTTTT.

The J gene is TRBJ1-4, the V gene TRBV18; the match to TRBD1 covers 7 bases. The germline V gene has CDR1 KGHSH and CDR2 LQKENI. CDR3 length: 15 amino acids. Unmatched junction bases numbered 9, after V lost 5 bases and J lost 6 bases. The DNA of the CDR3 is TGTGCCAGCTCAGCCACAGGGGTTCGGGATGAAAAACTGTTTTTT. Translated: CASSATGVRDEKLFF. Together with reference TRBV18 and TRBJ1-4, the CDR3 gives the full variable domain: NAGVMQNPRHLVRRRGQEARLRCSPMKGHSHVYWYRQLPEEGLKFMVYLQKENIIDESGMPKERFSAEFPKEGPSILRIQQVVRGDSAAYFCASSATGVRDEKLFFGSGTQLSVL.

V and J are TRBV14 and TRBJ1-1, with D unclear. The CDR3 spans 13 residues. Looked up from germline, CDR1 is SGHDN and CDR2 is FVKESK. Between the trimmed V and J ends, which lost 1 base and 2 bases, there was a span of 5 bases. This chain's CDR3 is CASSQVSNTEAFF. The CDR3 region has the DNA TGTGCCAGCAGCCAAGTATCCAACACTGAAGCTTTCTTT. Using reference TRBV14 and TRBJ1-1 for the parts outside the CDR3, the full variable domain is EAGVTQFPSHSVIEKGQTVTLRCDPISGHDNLYWYRRVMGKEIKFLLHFVKESKQDESGMPNNRFLAERTGGTYSTLKVQPAELEDSGVYFCASSQVSNTEAFFGQGTRLTVV.

This rearrangement joins TRBV3-1 (or the pseudogene TRBV3-2) to TRBJ2-1; perhaps TRBD1 as D (5 bases). Per germline, CDR1 LGHDT and CDR2 YNNKEL (reference sequence). This CDR3 is built from 15 residues. Trimming left V 4 bases short and J 6 bases short, with 16 bases between. For the CDR3, the DNA is TGTGCCAGCAGCCTCCGGCAGGGTACCCTCAATGAGCAGTTCTTC. This codes for CASSLRQGTLNEQFF.

The chain carries TRBV4-3 and TRBJ1-5, with D possibly TRBD1 on 5 matching bases. The CDR3 sequence is 16 residues long. V gave up 0 bases and J gave up 4 bases, with 13 bases separating them. Germline loops: CDR1 LGHNA, CDR2 YSLEER. The CDR3 region is CASSQDRRGGNQPQHF. Here the CDR3 DNA reads TGCGCCAGCAGCCAAGATCGTCGGGGGGGGAATCAGCCCCAGCATTTT.

The chain employs TRBV10-3 and TRBJ2-1; 11 bases agree with TRBD2. This CDR3 is built from 13 residues. V trimming: 9 bases; J trimming: 3 bases; junction bases outside the gene matches: 1. CDR1 is ENHRY, CDR2 SYGVKD, per germline. The chain's CDR3 is CAILAGDYNEQFF. CDR3 sequence (DNA): TGTGCCATACTAGCGGGGGACTACAATGAGCAGTTCTTC.

V gene TRBV5-8 combines with J gene TRBJ2-5; no definite D call. In germline, CDR1 is SGHTS, CDR2 YDEGEE. This CDR3 has 11 amino acids. Trimming left V 1 base short and J 4 bases short, with 2 bases between. CDR3 sequence: CASSLRETQYF. CDR3 DNA: TGTGCCAGCAGCTTGCGAGAGACCCAGTACTTC.

This chain links TRBV7-8 with TRBJ1-2; the D is unclear. Per the germline V gene, CDR1 is SGHVS and CDR2 is FQNEAQ. V lost 5 bases to trimming and J lost 8 bases, with 12 bases between them. The CDR3 is made up of 12 amino acids. CDR3 amino acids: CASSNWREGYTF. The CDR3 DNA follows: TGTGCCAGCAGCAACTGGAGGGAAGGCTACACCTTC.

The V and J genes are TRBV5-1 and TRBJ1-3, with TRBD1 matching 9 bases. The junction had 6 bases not matched to a gene; V was cut back by 0 bases and J by 2 bases. The germline V gene has CDR1 SGHRS and CDR2 YFSETQ. The CDR3 spans 17 residues. CDR3 in amino acids: CASSLGRTGDAGNTIYF. CDR3 DNA sequence: TGCGCCAGCAGCTTGGGTAGGACAGGGGACGCTGGAAACACCATATATTTT. Full variable domain (rest looked up from reference TRBV5-1 and TRBJ1-3): KAGVTQTPRYLIKTRGQQVTLSCSPISGHRSVSWYQQTPGQGLQFLFEYFSETQRNKGNFPGRFSGRQFSNSRSEMNVSTLELGDSALYLCASSLGRTGDAGNTIYFGEGSWLTVV.

In this sample, this clone turned up a few times. The rearrangement uses TRBV4-1 and TRBJ2-6; 10 bases map to TRBD1. The CDR3 has 18 residues. J was trimmed by 4 bases and V by 4 bases; bases with no gene match: 10. CDR1 is MGHRA, CDR2 YSYEKL, per germline. CDR3 region: CASSLGTGEPGGANVLTF. The CDR3 DNA is TGCGCCAGCAGCCTAGGGACAGGGGAACCGGGCGGGGCCAACGTCCTGACTTTC.

The chain recombines TRBV19 with TRBJ2-5; 10 nucleotides agree with TRBD2. Germline CDR1 reads LNHDA; CDR2 reads SQIVND (reference sequence). Trimming removed 3 bases from V and 2 bases from J; junction bases left unmatched: 3. The CDR3 is 15 amino acids. The CDR3 reads CASSIRTSGQETQYF. The CDR3 region has the DNA TGTGCCAGTAGTATTCGGACTAGCGGACAAGAGACCCAGTACTTC.

The chain carries TRBV28 and TRBJ1-5, with 9 bases lining up with TRBD1. The CDR3 is 13 amino acids. From germline, CDR1 is MDHEN and CDR2 SYDVKM. Losses at the gene ends were 8 bases for V and 4 bases for J; bases not matched to a gene: 3. CDR3 protein: CASYGQGNQPQHF. The CDR3 DNA reads as TGTGCCAGCTACGGACAGGGGAATCAGCCCCAGCATTTT. The full variable domain, with the rest looked up from reference TRBV28 and TRBJ1-5, is DVKVTQSSRYLVKRTGEKVFLECVQDMDHENMFWYRQDPGLGLRLIYFSYDVKMKEKGDIPEGYSVSREKKERFSLILESASTNQTSMYLCASYGQGNQPQHFGDGTRLSIL.

The chain uses TRBV29-1 and TRBJ1-1; D unclear. Between the trimmed V and J ends, which lost 7 bases and 1 base, there was a span of 10 bases. CDR1 is SQVTM and CDR2 is ANQGSEA in the germline V gene. The CDR3 contains 12 residues. CDR3 bases: TGCAGCGGCGGATGGCAGAACACTGAAGCTTTCTTT. It translates to CSGGWQNTEAFF.

V gene TRBV14 combines with J gene TRBJ2-2, with D unclear. CDR1 SGHDN and CDR2 FVKESK come from the germline V gene. CDR3 size: 14 residues. V was trimmed by 0 bases and J by 6 bases, leaving 8 bases between them. CDR3 DNA sequence: TGTGCCAGCAGCCAAGAAAGCGTGGCCGGGGAGCTGTTTTTT. Amino acid sequence: CASSQESVAGELFF.

The J gene is TRBJ1-2, the V gene TRBV29-1; 8 nucleotides agree with TRBD1. CDR1 is SQVTM, CDR2 ANQGSEA, per germline. V trimming: 4 bases; J trimming: 7 bases; junction bases outside the gene matches: 11. This CDR3 region has 14 residues. As DNA, the CDR3 is TGCAGCGTTGGGGATCCGGACAGGGACTTTGGCTACACCTTC. Its protein is CSVGDPDRDFGYTF.

The chain joins TRBV30 to TRBJ1-6; D not resolved. Germline V CDR1 and CDR2: GTSNPN, SVGIG (reference sequence). CDR3 length: 17 amino acids. V was trimmed by 0 bases and J by 0 bases, leaving 12 bases between them. Here the CDR3 DNA reads TGTGCCTGGAGTGTGTTTGTGTCAGGCTCCTATAATTCACCCCTCCACTTT. Protein: CAWSVFVSGSYNSPLHF.

This chain links TRBV7-9 with TRBJ2-3; weak D call: TRBD1 (5 bases). CDR1 is SEHNR, CDR2 FQNEAQ, per germline (reference sequence). Trimming took 5 bases from V and 6 from J, leaving 12 bases between them. The CDR3 consists of 13 residues. The CDR3 protein is CASSHPSGDTQYF. The CDR3 nucleotides read TGTGCCAGCAGCCACCCTTCAGGGGATACGCAGTATTTT.

This chain uses TRBV4-3 with TRBJ1-1; D might be TRBD1 (5 bases). This CDR3 contains 14 residues. V lost 1 base and J lost 3, with 9 bases in between. The V gene's germline CDR1 is LGHNA and CDR2 YSLEER. The CDR3 DNA follows: TGCGCCAGCAGCCAAGTGGGGGGGTACACTGAAGCTTTCTTT. Translation gives CASSQVGGYTEAFF.

V usage is TRBV4-1 and J usage is TRBJ2-5; the match to TRBD2 covers 9 bases. There are 14 residues in the CDR3. Germline lookup yields CDR1 MGHRA and CDR2 YSYEKL. The junction had 5 bases not matched to a gene; V was cut back by 4 bases and J by 5 bases. CDR3 loop: CASSPSGGRETQYF. Written as DNA, the CDR3 is TGCGCCAGCAGCCCCAGCGGGGGGAGGGAGACCCAGTACTTC.